A single sample is the source of the 19 T cell receptor beta chains below, sequenced in a study of PD-1 blockade in classical Hodgkin lymphoma. The time point here: cycle 4 day 1 (C4D1), after more than 5 weeks of nivolumab. Every one of the patients relapsed after autologous stem cell transplantation (brentuximab vedotin exposure was variable). With magnetic negative selection, CD4+ T cells were purified from PBMCs that had been thawed. Libraries were prepared by immunoSEQ multiplex PCR; TCRdb keeps only in-frame clonotypes and omits some of them. There are 32,000 or so clones in the sample; around 86% occur only once, and approximately 0.49% lies in the top ten. The sequenced sample was CD4+ T cells from blood, obtained before the fourth cycle of nivolumab. These receptors originate from a human donor with classical Hodgkin lymphoma.

V and J are TRBV9 and TRBJ2-1; a weak D match, TRBD2 (5 bases). V lost 4 bases to trimming and J lost 4 bases, with 15 bases between them. This CDR3 has 15 amino acids. Per the germline V gene, CDR1 is SGDLS and CDR2 is YYNGEE. The CDR3 here is CASSSSVTGYNEQFF. The CDR3 nucleotides are TGTGCCAGCAGCTCCTCCGTAACGGGGTACAATGAGCAGTTCTTC.

V is TRBV14 and J is TRBJ1-4, with 8 bases that match TRBD1. The CDR3 runs 19 residues. V shed 1 base, J shed 5 bases, and the junction held 15 bases outside the gene matches. Germline V gene sequence: CDR1 SGHDN, CDR2 FVKESK. CDR3 loop: CASSQVPDWTRDRNEKLFF. CDR3 sequence (DNA): TGTGCCAGCAGCCAAGTCCCAGACTGGACCCGGGACAGGAATGAAAAACTGTTTTTT.

The J gene is TRBJ2-7, the V gene TRBV27; D unresolved. The CDR3 is 14 residues long. Germline loops: CDR1 MNHEY, CDR2 SMNVEV (reference sequence). V was pared by 2 bases and J by 2 bases, with 10 bases between. The CDR3 protein is CASSLTHSAYEQYF. The CDR3 nucleotides are TGTGCCAGCAGTTTAACCCACAGTGCCTACGAGCAGTACTTC.

The CDR3 DNA reads as TGTGCCAGCAGCGTAGGGGTGGGAAACACCATATATTTT. Translating gives CASSVGVGNTIYF. The rearrangement uses TRBV9 and TRBJ1-3; no clear D. The CDR3 covers 13 residues. Per the germline V gene, CDR1 is SGDLS and CDR2 is YYNGEE. With 0 bases removed from V and 4 bases from J, the gap between germline ends came to 5 bases.

V and J are TRBV10-1 and TRBJ2-3; possibly TRBD1 or TRBD2 for D (5 bases each). Germline V gives CDR1 WNHNN, CDR2 SYGVQD (reference sequence). Trimming cost V 2 bases and J 8 bases, with 14 bases left between them. The CDR3 loop spans 14 amino acids. CDR3 in amino acids: CASSEGPLGGTQYF. CDR3 in DNA: TGCGCCAGCAGTGAGGGACCTCTTGGGGGTACGCAGTATTTT.

The genes are TRBV19 and TRBJ2-5, with 7 positions matching TRBD2. CDR1 is LNHDA and CDR2 is SQIVND in the germline V gene (reference sequence). This CDR3 spans 13 amino acids. Trimming took 6 bases from V and 3 from J; bases not matched to a gene: 4. The CDR3 bases are TGTGCCAGTAGCATCGGACTAGAAGAGACCCAGTACTTC. This encodes CASSIGLEETQYF.

This clone was seen only once. This rearrangement joins TRBV5-1 to TRBJ2-5, with D perhaps TRBD1 (5 bases). Trimming took off 0 bases at V and 0 bases at J, with 12 bases between the two ends. Germline CDR1 SGHRS, CDR2 YFSETQ. The CDR3 is made up of 16 amino acids. The CDR3 reads CASSLAMDKYQETQYF. CDR3 bases: TGCGCCAGCAGCTTGGCCATGGACAAGTACCAAGAGACCCAGTACTTC.

The chain has TRBV7-9 and TRBJ1-1, with 7 bases identical to TRBD1. V dropped 5 bases and J dropped 5; count of bases not matched to a gene: 14. CDR1 SEHNR and CDR2 FQNEAQ come from the germline V gene (reference sequence). CDR3 size: 16 residues. CDR3 amino acids: CASSKDLTGWRTEAFF. The CDR3 coding sequence is TGTGCCAGCAGCAAAGACTTGACAGGGTGGCGTACTGAAGCTTTCTTT.

The chain has TRBV30 and TRBJ1-3, with TRBD1 matching 7 bases. Germline V gene lookup returns CDR1 GTSNPN and CDR2 SVGIG (reference sequence). CDR3 size: 18 residues. Losses at the gene ends were 0 bases for V and 3 bases for J; bases not matched to a gene: 14. CDR3 in DNA: TGTGCCTGGAGTGTAAGGGGGGCTTTCACAGGGGTTGGAAACACCATATATTTT. The encoded protein is CAWSVRGAFTGVGNTIYF.

The rearrangement uses TRBV30 and TRBJ1-4; TRBD1 matches 9 bases. The CDR3 has 16 residues. The trim removed 0 bases at V and 4 bases at J, leaving 6 bases unmatched. Germline V gene lookup returns CDR1 GTSNPN and CDR2 SVGIG (reference sequence). CDR3 region: CAWSVLPGQGNEKLFF. In DNA form, the CDR3 reads TGTGCCTGGAGTGTCTTACCGGGACAGGGTAATGAAAAACTGTTTTTT.

By proportion, this clone is medium-sized (0.01 to 0.1%). CDR3 in DNA: TGTGCCATCGCTGGGACAGGGGATTACGAGCAGTACTTC. Its protein is CAIAGTGDYEQYF. The chain couples TRBV10-3 to TRBJ2-7; 10 bases fit TRBD1. Per the germline V gene, CDR1 is ENHRY and CDR2 is SYGVKD. The CDR3 sequence is 13 residues long. The trim removed 8 bases at V and 4 bases at J, leaving 5 bases unmatched.

V gene TRBV28 combines with J gene TRBJ1-6; unclear D gene. Trimming pared 11 bases from V and 4 bases from J, leaving 15 bases between. Germline assignment: CDR1 MDHEN and CDR2 SYDVKM. The CDR3 totals 14 residues. The CDR3 DNA follows: TGTGCCCATAAGGCCGGGATATATAATTCACCCCTCCACTTT. This translates into CAHKAGIYNSPLHF.

This clone was recorded a few times. The chain joins TRBV7-2 to TRBJ1-6; no firm D call. CDR1 is SGHTA, CDR2 FQGNSA, per germline. Trimming pared 1 base from V and 9 bases from J, leaving 13 bases between. The CDR3 extends over 15 amino acids. The CDR3, as DNA: TGTGCCAGCAGCTTAGAAGTGGGAATAGGTTCACCCCTCCACTTT. Translation gives CASSLEVGIGSPLHF.

The CDR3 DNA sequence: TGTGCCAGCAGCAAACACAGGGGGCCAGAGACCCAGTACTTC. Its protein product is CASSKHRGPETQYF. The J gene is TRBJ2-5, the V gene TRBV9; 9 bases line up with TRBD1. This CDR3 has 14 amino acids. Germline trimming cut 4 bases from V and 4 bases from J; bases unmatched to any gene: 5. Germline values: CDR1 SGDLS, CDR2 YYNGEE.

The rearrangement uses TRBV9 and TRBJ2-1; possible D gene TRBD2, 8 bases. Trimming pared 3 bases from V and 5 bases from J, leaving 24 bases between. The CDR3 spans 18 residues. Germline CDR1 and CDR2: SGDLS and YYNGEE. The CDR3 loop reads CASSAGTDASGSHNEQFF. The CDR3 DNA reads as TGTGCCAGCAGCGCAGGGACAGATGCCAGCGGGAGCCACAATGAGCAGTTCTTC.

The genes are TRBV28 and TRBJ2-2; D is unresolved. The V and J ends lost 2 bases and 8 bases respectively, with 15 bases between them. This CDR3 has 15 residues. CDR1 and CDR2 from the germline V gene are MDHEN and SYDVKM. For the CDR3, the DNA is TGTGCCAGCAGTTTAATGAGGACGGCAGGAGGGGAGCTGTTTTTT. This codes for CASSLMRTAGGELFF.

This rearrangement joins TRBV7-9 to TRBJ1-1, with TRBD1 matching over 12 bases. The CDR3 totals 18 residues. Germline CDR1 reads SEHNR; CDR2 reads FQNEAQ (reference sequence). V shed 5 bases and J 1 base; nucleotides not matched to a gene: 11. CDR3 in DNA: TGTGCCAGCAGCAGCCGGGACAGGGGGCGACCTGGGAACACTGAAGCTTTCTTT. Translating it yields CASSSRDRGRPGNTEAFF.

The chain recombines TRBV5-1 with TRBJ2-3, with TRBD1 identical over 7 bases. The CDR3 loop spans 14 amino acids. V shed 4 bases and J 5 bases; nucleotides not matched to a gene: 7. Germline values: CDR1 SGHRS, CDR2 YFSETQ. CDR3 in amino acids: CASSRTGFQDTQYF. Here the CDR3 DNA reads TGCGCCAGCAGCAGGACAGGTTTTCAAGATACGCAGTATTTT.

The chain employs TRBV28 and TRBJ1-5, with unresolved D. Trimming pared 5 bases from V and 5 bases from J, leaving 7 bases between. This CDR3 is built from 12 residues. Germline V lookup: CDR1 MDHEN, CDR2 SYDVKM. Written as DNA, the CDR3 is TGTGCCAGCAGTACAGTGGATCAGCCCCAGCATTTT. Translating it yields CASSTVDQPQHF.